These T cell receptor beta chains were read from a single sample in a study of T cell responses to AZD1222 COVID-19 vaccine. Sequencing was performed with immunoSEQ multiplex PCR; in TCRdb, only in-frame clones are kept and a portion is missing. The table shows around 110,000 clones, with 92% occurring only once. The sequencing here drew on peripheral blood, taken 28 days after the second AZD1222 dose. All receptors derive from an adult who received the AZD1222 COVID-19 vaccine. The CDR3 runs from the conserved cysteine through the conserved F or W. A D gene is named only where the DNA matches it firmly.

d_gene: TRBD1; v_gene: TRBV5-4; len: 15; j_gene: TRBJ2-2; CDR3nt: TGTGCCAGCAGCTTCGGACAGGGGAACACCGGGGAGCTGTTTTTT; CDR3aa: CASSFGQGNTGELFF
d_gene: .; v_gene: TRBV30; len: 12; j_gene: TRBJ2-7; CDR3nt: TGTGCCTGGAGTTTAACTAGCTACGAGCAGTACTTC; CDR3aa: CAWSLTSYEQYF
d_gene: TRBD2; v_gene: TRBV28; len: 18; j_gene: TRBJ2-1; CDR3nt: TGTGCCAGCAGTTTACCCTTGGGGAGTGGCGGGAGGGACAATGAGCAGTTCTTC; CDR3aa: CASSLPLGSGGRDNEQFF
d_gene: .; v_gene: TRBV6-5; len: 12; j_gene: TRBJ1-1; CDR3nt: TGTGCCAGCAGTTACGGTAAAGGGAAAGCTTTCTTT; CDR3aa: CASSYGKGKAFF
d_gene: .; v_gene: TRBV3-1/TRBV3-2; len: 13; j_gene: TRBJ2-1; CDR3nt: TGTGCCAGCAGCCATCGGGGAGGTTCGTCGGAGTTCTTC; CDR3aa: CASSHRGGSSEFF
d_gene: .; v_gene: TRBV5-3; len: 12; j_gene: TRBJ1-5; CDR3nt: TGTGCCAGAAGCTTGGGGGCTCAGCCCCAGCATTTT; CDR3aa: CARSLGAQPQHF
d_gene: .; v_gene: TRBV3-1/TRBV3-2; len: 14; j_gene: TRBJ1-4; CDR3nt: TGTGCCAGCAGCCATTACGGGAATGGGGAAAAACTGTTTTTT; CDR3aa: CASSHYGNGEKLFF
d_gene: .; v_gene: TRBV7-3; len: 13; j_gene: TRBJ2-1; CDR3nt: TGTGCCAGCAGCCCACTGGGGAACAATGAGCAGTTCTTC; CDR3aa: CASSPLGNNEQFF
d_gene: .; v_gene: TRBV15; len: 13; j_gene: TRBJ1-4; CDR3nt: TGTGCCACTATTGATGGCCTGGGAGAAAAACTGTTTTTT; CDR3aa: CATIDGLGEKLFF
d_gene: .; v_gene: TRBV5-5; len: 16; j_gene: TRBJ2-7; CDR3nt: TGTGCCAGCAGCTTGGCATTCGGACAGCCTCTCTACGAGCAGTACTTC; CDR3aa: CASSLAFGQPLYEQYF
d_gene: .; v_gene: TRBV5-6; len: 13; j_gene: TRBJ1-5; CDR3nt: TGTGCCAGCAGCCCAGGACTCAATCAGCCCCAGCATTTT; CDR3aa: CASSPGLNQPQHF
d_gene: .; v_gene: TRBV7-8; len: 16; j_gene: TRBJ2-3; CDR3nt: TGTGCCAGCAGCTTAGGGCGCCTCTCGAGCACAGATACGCAGTATTTT; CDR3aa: CASSLGRLSSTDTQYF
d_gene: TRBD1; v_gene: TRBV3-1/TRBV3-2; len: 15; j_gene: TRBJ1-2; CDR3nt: TGTGCCAGCAGCCATTGGACAGGGGGCATCTATGGCTACACCTTC; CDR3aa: CASSHWTGGIYGYTF
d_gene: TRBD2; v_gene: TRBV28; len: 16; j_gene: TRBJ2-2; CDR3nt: TGTGCCAGCAGTTTATGGACTAGCGGGAACACCGGGGAGCTGTTTTTT; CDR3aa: CASSLWTSGNTGELFF
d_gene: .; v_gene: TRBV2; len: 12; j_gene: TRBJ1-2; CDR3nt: TGTGCCAATTCCGGCCAAGTCTATGGCTACACCTTC; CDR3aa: CANSGQVYGYTF
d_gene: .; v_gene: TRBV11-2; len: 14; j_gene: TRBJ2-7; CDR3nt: TGTGCCAGCAGCTTGGGGACTCTCTCAAGCGAGCAGTACTTC; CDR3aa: CASSLGTLSSEQYF
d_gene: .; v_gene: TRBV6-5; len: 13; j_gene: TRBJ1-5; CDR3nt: TGTGCCAGCAGTTACTCGGACAGACAGCCCCAGCATTTT; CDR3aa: CASSYSDRQPQHF
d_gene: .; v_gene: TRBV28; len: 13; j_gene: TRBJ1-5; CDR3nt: TGTGCCAGCAGTAGTAGTGGGTACGGAGCCCAGCATTTT; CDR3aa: CASSSSGYGAQHF
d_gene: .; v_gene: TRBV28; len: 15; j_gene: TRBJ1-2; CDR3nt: TGTGCCAGCTCCACCGGATGGAGGGGGATCGATGGCTACACCTTC; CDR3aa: CASSTGWRGIDGYTF
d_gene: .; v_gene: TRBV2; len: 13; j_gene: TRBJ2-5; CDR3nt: TGTGCCAGCAGTGAACTTCAGAAAGAGACCCAGTACTTC; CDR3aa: CASSELQKETQYF